This T cell receptor (beta chain) was found in a study of T cell repertoires in cytomegalovirus infection. Study findings and constraints: Clonotypes of TCR beta that were HLA-C-restricted and CMV-specific dominated the ex vivo response.

A remark on this clonotype: The antigen is unknown.

The germline gives CDR1 MNHEY, CDR2 SVGAGI. The CDR3 is made up of 13 amino acids. The ends were cut back, 0 bases at V and 5 bases at J, with 6 bases in the middle. TCRdb ran MiXCR on the reads and lists one entry per CDR3 protein. The data hold about 27,000 distinct CDR3 sequences, with 15% to 20% observed a single time. The material sequenced was CD8+ T cells from cultured PBMCs, taken from culture after CMV antigen stimulation. The chain has TRBV6-5 and TRBJ2-3; possible D gene TRBD1, 6 bases. The sequence was collected from a human donor in good health (CMV status not recorded). Some clones in this sample may be carry-over from other donors' samples. The CDR3 is CASSYSGGDTQYF. As DNA, the CDR3 is TGTGCCAGCAGTTACTCAGGGGGAGATACGCAGTATTTT.